A selection of T cell receptor beta chains follows, all from one sample in a study of T cells in Graves' hyperthyroidism and ophthalmopathy. MiXCR was run by TCRdb on the multiplex PCR reads, yielding one entry per CDR3 protein. The sample lists hundreds of thousands of distinct CDR3 sequences, approximately 13% occurring once. The sample was blood. These receptors were collected from a woman under 30 with Graves' hyperthyroidism. CDR3s include the opening cysteine and the closing phenylalanine or tryptophan. The D gene is left open where the match is weak. Clone size is not always given. Where it is, it says once, few, many or a class for expanded clones.

j_call clone_size v_call d_call cdr3_aa cdr3_nt
TRBJ2-7 many TRBV4-1 TRBD2 CASSQEGTSGGAYEQYF TGCGCCAGCAGCCAAGAAGGGACTAGCGGGGGGGCGTACGAGCAGTACTTC
TRBJ2-1 few TRBV5-1 - CASSLAQGKTGFKQFF TGCGCCAGCAGCTTGGCCCAGGGAAAAACAGGTTTTAAGCAGTTCTTC
TRBJ1-2 - TRBV6-1 - CASHGRAQDYGYTF TGTGCCTCCCACGGCAGGGCGCAAGACTATGGCTACACCTTC
TRBJ2-1 - TRBV11-2 TRBD2 CASSRTSGFNEQFF TGTGCCAGCAGCCGGACTAGCGGGTTCAATGAGCAGTTCTTC
TRBJ1-3 - TRBV13 - CASSSAGGSGGQGIRNTIYF TGTGCCAGCAGCTCCGCGGGGGGCTCGGGCGGCCAAGGAATTCGAAACACCATATATTTT
TRBJ1-2 many TRBV5-1 TRBD1 CASSWPDRGRGGYTF TGCGCCAGCAGCTGGCCGGACAGGGGGCGGGGTGGCTACACCTTC
TRBJ2-7 many TRBV12-3/TRBV12-4 TRBD1 CASSLPWTGERQYF TGTGCCAGCAGTCTCCCTTGGACAGGGGAACGGCAGTACTTC
TRBJ1-1 many TRBV9 - CASSPTRWETEAFF TGTGCCAGCAGCCCTACTAGATGGGAGACTGAAGCTTTCTTT
TRBJ1-4 many TRBV2 - CASSATITSEKLFF TGTGCCAGCAGTGCAACTATAACCTCCGAAAAACTGTTTTTT
TRBJ2-3 many TRBV6-1 TRBD2 CASSYGGLATDTQYF TGTGCCAGCAGTTATGGGGGACTAGCGACAGATACGCAGTATTTT
TRBJ2-7 - TRBV3-1 TRBD2 CASSRTSRGQYEQYF TGTGCCAGCAGTCGGACTAGCCGGGGTCAATACGAGCAGTACTTC
TRBJ2-7 medium-sized TRBV7-2 - CASSFYGYEQYF TGTGCCAGCAGCTTTTACGGTTACGAGCAGTACTTC
TRBJ1-4 - TRBV6-5 TRBD1 CASSYSDRGEGDNEKLFF TGTGCCAGCAGTTACTCGGACAGGGGGGAGGGAGATAATGAAAAACTGTTTTTT
TRBJ2-2 - TRBV7-2 - CASSLGSISLSGDLFF TGTGCCAGCAGCTTAGGGTCGATAAGTTTATCGGGGGACCTGTTTTTT
TRBJ2-5 - TRBV5-1 TRBD2 CASSLSGGPAETQYF TGCGCCAGCAGCTTGTCGGGGGGGCCTGCCGAGACCCAGTACTTC
TRBJ2-1 once TRBV6-2/TRBV6-3 TRBD2 CASSGVGQGGLAGSPNEQFF TGTGCCAGCAGTGGAGTCGGTCAGGGGGGACTAGCGGGGTCCCCCAATGAGCAGTTCTTC
TRBJ1-4 many TRBV18 - CASSGNIGQAEKLFF TGTGCCAGCTCAGGGAACATAGGACAAGCTGAAAAACTGTTTTTT
TRBJ2-7 many TRBV6-1 - CASSVSDTSYEQYF TGTGCCAGCAGTGTAAGTGACACCTCCTACGAGCAGTACTTC
TRBJ1-4 - TRBV12-3/TRBV12-4 - CASSGGDAREKLFF TGTGCCAGCAGTGGGGGGGACGCTCGAGAAAAACTGTTTTTT
TRBJ2-7 - TRBV9 TRBD1 CASSPRQGRFEQYF TGTGCCAGCAGCCCCCGACAGGGTCGGTTCGAGCAGTACTTC
TRBJ1-5 many TRBV28 TRBD1 CASRIGTVNQPQHF TGTGCCAGCAGAATTGGGACAGTTAATCAGCCCCAGCATTTT
TRBJ1-2 few TRBV24-1 - CATSDRSGTKSGYTF TGTGCCACCAGTGATCGATCCGGGACAAAAAGTGGCTACACCTTC
TRBJ2-1 many TRBV11-2 TRBD2 CASSFLAGGYNEQFF TGTGCCAGCAGCTTCTTAGCGGGGGGCTACAATGAGCAGTTCTTC
TRBJ2-3 many TRBV6-2/TRBV6-3 - CASTPGGLGEAQYF TGTGCCAGCACCCCAGGGGGACTCGGTGAGGCGCAGTATTTT
TRBJ2-1 many TRBV6-2/TRBV6-3 TRBD2 CASSRTSGGYNEQFF TGTGCCAGCAGCCGGACTAGCGGAGGCTACAATGAGCAGTTCTTC
TRBJ2-7 many TRBV5-1 - CASSLLTEYEQYF TGCGCCAGCAGCTTGTTGACAGAATACGAGCAGTACTTC
TRBJ2-7 many TRBV27 TRBD1 CASSIGTGSVYEQYF TGTGCCAGCAGTATTGGGACAGGGTCGGTCTACGAGCAGTACTTC
TRBJ1-6 many TRBV7-2 - CASSLAGWNSPLHF TGTGCCAGCAGCTTAGCGGGTTGGAATTCACCCCTCCACTTT
TRBJ2-7 - TRBV2 TRBD1 CASSPPQGAVYEQYF TGTGCCAGCAGTCCTCCCCAGGGGGCCGTCTACGAGCAGTACTTC
TRBJ2-7 - TRBV29-1 - CSGTGTSYEQYF TGCAGTGGAACAGGCACGTCCTACGAGCAGTACTTC
TRBJ2-7 many TRBV27 - CASSLGAPEGEQYF TGTGCCAGCAGTTTAGGGGCCCCAGAGGGTGAGCAGTACTTC
TRBJ2-5 - TRBV20-1 TRBD1 CSGGGDRGAGETQYF TGCAGCGGAGGGGGGGACAGGGGGGCCGGTGAGACCCAGTACTTC
TRBJ1-2 - TRBV5-1 - CASSTRGLSGYTF TGCGCCAGCAGCACCAGGGGTCTCAGCGGCTACACCTTC
TRBJ2-1 many TRBV7-9 TRBD2 CASSLGTSVGEQFF TGTGCCAGCAGCTTAGGGACTAGCGTCGGTGAGCAGTTCTTC
TRBJ1-2 - TRBV19 - CASSVDRMNGYTF TGTGCCAGTAGTGTTGACAGGATGAATGGCTACACCTTC
TRBJ2-7 many TRBV29-1 - CSVRTGEDYEQYF TGCAGCGTACGGACGGGGGAGGACTACGAGCAGTACTTC
TRBJ2-3 - TRBV9 TRBD2 CASSARLAGGPQDTQYF TGTGCCAGCAGCGCGCGACTAGCGGGGGGGCCTCAAGATACGCAGTATTTT
TRBJ1-2 - TRBV2 - CASTAGANYGYTF TGTGCCAGCACAGCAGGGGCTAACTATGGCTACACCTTC
TRBJ2-4 many TRBV12-3/TRBV12-4 - CASSTGDGGNIQYF TGTGCCAGCAGCACCGGGGACGGGGGAAACATTCAGTACTTC
TRBJ2-5 many TRBV6-2/TRBV6-3 TRBD2 CASRPFSGRGQETQYF TGTGCCAGCAGGCCCTTTAGCGGGAGGGGCCAAGAGACCCAGTACTTC
TRBJ2-3 many TRBV6-4 - CASSDAKFLARTDTQYF TGTGCCAGCAGTGACGCAAAGTTCCTAGCTCGCACAGATACGCAGTATTTT
TRBJ2-1 many TRBV5-6 TRBD1 CASSQDRGYEQFF TGTGCCAGCAGCCAGGACAGGGGCTATGAGCAGTTCTTC
TRBJ2-7 - TRBV27 TRBD1 CASGPRGQGANEQYF TGTGCCAGCGGGCCGCGCGGACAGGGGGCCAACGAGCAGTACTTC
TRBJ1-5 many TRBV19 - CASILRGDNQPQHF TGTGCCAGCATATTACGGGGAGACAATCAGCCCCAGCATTTT
TRBJ1-1 many TRBV3-1 TRBD1 CASSLGTALGTEAFF TGTGCCAGCAGCCTCGGGACAGCTCTGGGAACTGAAGCTTTCTTT
TRBJ1-1 many TRBV18 - CASSPLGVNTEAFF TGTGCCAGCTCACCCCTGGGAGTGAACACTGAAGCTTTCTTT
TRBJ1-1 many TRBV12-3/TRBV12-4 - CASSLQEANTEAFF TGTGCCAGCAGTTTGCAAGAGGCGAACACTGAAGCTTTCTTT
TRBJ2-2 - TRBV6-2/TRBV6-3 TRBD1 CASSPLGQGQTGELFF TGTGCCAGCAGTCCTCTGGGACAGGGTCAAACCGGGGAGCTGTTTTTT
TRBJ1-5 few TRBV6-2/TRBV6-3 - CASSWAALDSQSQHF TGTGCCAGCAGTTGGGCGGCCTTAGATAGTCAGTCCCAGCATTTT
TRBJ2-1 many TRBV7-2 TRBD2 CASSAYLTGTSAYNEQFF TGTGCCAGCAGCGCGTACCTAACCGGGACTAGCGCCTACAATGAGCAGTTCTTC
TRBJ1-1 many TRBV29-1 - CSVEVQGTHTEAFF TGCAGCGTTGAGGTCCAGGGGACCCACACTGAAGCTTTCTTT
TRBJ2-2 many TRBV12-3/TRBV12-4 - CASSFNRTGELFF TGTGCCAGCAGTTTTAATAGGACCGGGGAGCTGTTTTTT
TRBJ2-1 many TRBV6-2/TRBV6-3 - CASSYSYGTLYNEQFF TGTGCCAGCAGTTACTCGTATGGGACACTATACAATGAGCAGTTCTTC
TRBJ2-2 many TRBV12-3/TRBV12-4 - CASSLFGGQDGELFF TGTGCCAGCAGTTTATTCGGGGGGCAGGACGGGGAGCTGTTTTTT
TRBJ1-5 many TRBV7-2 - CASSLEGYWGNQPQHF TGTGCCAGCAGCTTAGAGGGGTACTGGGGCAATCAGCCCCAGCATTTT